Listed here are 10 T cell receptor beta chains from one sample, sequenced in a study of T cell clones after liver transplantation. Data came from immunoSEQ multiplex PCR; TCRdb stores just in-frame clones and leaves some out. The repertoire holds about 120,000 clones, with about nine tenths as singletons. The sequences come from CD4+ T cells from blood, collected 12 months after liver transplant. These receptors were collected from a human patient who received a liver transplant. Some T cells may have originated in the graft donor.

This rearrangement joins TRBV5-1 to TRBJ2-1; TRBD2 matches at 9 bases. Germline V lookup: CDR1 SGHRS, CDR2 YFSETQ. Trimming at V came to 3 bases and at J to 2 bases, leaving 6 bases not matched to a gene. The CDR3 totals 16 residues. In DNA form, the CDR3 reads TGCGCCAGCAGCTCACTCAGCGGGAGGACCTACAATGAGCAGTTCTTC. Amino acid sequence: CASSSLSGRTYNEQFF.

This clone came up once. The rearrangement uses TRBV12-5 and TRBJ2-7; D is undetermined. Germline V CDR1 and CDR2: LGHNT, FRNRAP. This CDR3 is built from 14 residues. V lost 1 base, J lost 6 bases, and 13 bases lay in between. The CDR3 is CASGLATGLVEQYF. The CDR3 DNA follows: TGTGCTAGTGGTTTGGCAACCGGCCTGGTCGAGCAGTACTTC.

CDR3 loop: CASSLGTGENIQYF. CDR3 DNA: TGTGCCAGCAGCCTCGGGACAGGGGAAAACATTCAGTACTTC. This chain uses TRBV7-3 with TRBJ2-4; 10 bases agree with TRBD1. The V gene end was trimmed by 5 bases and the J gene end by 5 bases; junction bases not matched to a gene: 3. Germline lookup yields CDR1 SGHTA and CDR2 FQGTGA. CDR3 length equals 14 residues.

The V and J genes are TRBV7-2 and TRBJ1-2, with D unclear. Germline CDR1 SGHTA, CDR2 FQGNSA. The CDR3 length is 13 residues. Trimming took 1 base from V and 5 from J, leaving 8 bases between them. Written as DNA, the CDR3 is TGTGCCAGCAGCTTAGATAGGGCATATGGCTACACCTTC. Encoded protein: CASSLDRAYGYTF.

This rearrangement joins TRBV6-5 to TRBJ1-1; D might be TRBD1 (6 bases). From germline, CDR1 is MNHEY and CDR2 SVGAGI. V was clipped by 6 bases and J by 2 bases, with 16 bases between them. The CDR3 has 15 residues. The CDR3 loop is CASRPPGGRNTEAFF. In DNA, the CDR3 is TGTGCCAGCAGGCCGCCGGGGGGCCGAAACACTGAAGCTTTCTTT.

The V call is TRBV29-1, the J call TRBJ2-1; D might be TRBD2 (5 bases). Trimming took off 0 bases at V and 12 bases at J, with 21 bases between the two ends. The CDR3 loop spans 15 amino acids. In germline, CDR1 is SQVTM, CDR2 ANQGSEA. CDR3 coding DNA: TGCAGCGTTGAAGATCGAACTAGGAGAGGGTCGGGGCAGTTCTTC. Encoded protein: CSVEDRTRRGSGQFF.

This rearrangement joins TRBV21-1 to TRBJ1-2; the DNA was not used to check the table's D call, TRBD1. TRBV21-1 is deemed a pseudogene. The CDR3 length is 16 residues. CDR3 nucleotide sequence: TGTGCCAGCAGCAGGCCTTGGAAGGGGATGGTCTATGGCTACACCTTC. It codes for CASSRPWKGMVYGYTF.

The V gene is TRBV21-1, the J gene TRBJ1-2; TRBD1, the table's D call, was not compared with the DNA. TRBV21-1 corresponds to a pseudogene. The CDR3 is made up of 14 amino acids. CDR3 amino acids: CASSNRGRYYGYTF. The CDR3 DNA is TGTGCCAGCAGCAACAGGGGGCGCTACTATGGCTACACCTTC.

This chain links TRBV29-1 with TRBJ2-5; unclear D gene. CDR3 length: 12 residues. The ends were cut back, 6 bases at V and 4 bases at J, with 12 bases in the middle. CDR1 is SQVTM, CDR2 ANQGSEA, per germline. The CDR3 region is CSVAPGPETQYF. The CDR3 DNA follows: TGCAGCGTGGCCCCTGGCCCAGAGACCCAGTACTTC.

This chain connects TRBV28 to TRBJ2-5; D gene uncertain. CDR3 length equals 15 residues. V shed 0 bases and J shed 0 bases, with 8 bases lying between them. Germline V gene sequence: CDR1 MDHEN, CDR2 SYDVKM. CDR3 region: CASSLWSPYQETQYF. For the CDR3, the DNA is TGTGCCAGCAGTTTATGGTCCCCTTACCAAGAGACCCAGTACTTC.